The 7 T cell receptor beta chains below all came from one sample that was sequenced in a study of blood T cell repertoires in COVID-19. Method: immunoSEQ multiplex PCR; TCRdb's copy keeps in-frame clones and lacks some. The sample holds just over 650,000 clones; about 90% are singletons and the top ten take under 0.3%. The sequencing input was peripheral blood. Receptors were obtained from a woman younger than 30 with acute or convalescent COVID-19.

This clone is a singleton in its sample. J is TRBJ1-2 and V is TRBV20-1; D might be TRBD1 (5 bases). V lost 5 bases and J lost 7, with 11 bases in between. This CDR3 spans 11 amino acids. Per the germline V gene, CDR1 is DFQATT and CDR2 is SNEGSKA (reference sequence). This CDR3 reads CSAPIGGGYTF. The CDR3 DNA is TGCAGTGCTCCCATCGGGGGTGGCTACACCTTC.

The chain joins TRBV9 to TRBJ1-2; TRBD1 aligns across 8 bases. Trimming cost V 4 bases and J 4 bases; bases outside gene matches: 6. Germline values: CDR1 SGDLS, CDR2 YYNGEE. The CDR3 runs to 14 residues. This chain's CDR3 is CASSPGGAGYGYTF. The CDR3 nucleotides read TGTGCCAGCAGCCCAGGGGGCGCAGGCTATGGCTACACCTTC.

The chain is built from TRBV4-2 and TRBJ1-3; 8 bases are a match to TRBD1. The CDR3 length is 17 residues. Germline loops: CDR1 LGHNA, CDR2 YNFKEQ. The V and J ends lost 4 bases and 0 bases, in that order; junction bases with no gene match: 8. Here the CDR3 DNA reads TGTGCCAGCAGCCTAGGGACAGGCGAAAGCTCTGGAAACACCATATATTTT. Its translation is CASSLGTGESSGNTIYF.

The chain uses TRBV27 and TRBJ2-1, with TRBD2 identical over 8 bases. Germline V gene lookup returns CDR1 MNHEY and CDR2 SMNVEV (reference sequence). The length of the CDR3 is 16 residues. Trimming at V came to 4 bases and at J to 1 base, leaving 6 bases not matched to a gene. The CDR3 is CASSSGGGSSYNEQFF. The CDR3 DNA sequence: TGTGCCAGCAGTTCGGGCGGGGGGTCTTCCTACAATGAGCAGTTCTTC.

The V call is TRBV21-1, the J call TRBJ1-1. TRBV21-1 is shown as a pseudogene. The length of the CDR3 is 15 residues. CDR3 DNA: TGTGCCAGCAGCCCCCTTGGGAGGGAGAACACTGAAGCTTTCTTT. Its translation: CASSPLGRENTEAFF.

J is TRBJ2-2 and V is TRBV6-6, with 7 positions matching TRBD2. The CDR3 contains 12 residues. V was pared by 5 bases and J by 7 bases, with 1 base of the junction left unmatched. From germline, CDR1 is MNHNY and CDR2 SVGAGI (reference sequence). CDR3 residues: CASSREDGELFF. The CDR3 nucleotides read TGTGCCAGCAGTCGGGAGGACGGGGAGCTGTTTTTT.

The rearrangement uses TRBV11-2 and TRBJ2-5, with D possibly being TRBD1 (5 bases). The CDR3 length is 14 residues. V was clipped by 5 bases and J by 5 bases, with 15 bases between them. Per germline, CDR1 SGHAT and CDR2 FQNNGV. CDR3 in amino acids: CASSPTGNQETQYF. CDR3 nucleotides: TGTGCCAGCAGCCCAACAGGCAATCAGGAGACCCAGTACTTC.